This TCR beta chain emerged from a study of blood T cell repertoires in COVID-19. Generated by immunoSEQ multiplex PCR, the TCRdb table keeps only in-frame clones and is missing some. In the table there are over 35,000 clones, just under 70% of which are singletons. Sequencing used peripheral blood. The clonotype originates from a man older than 75 with acute or convalescent COVID-19.

CDR3 sequence reads: CASSPIRQGHTGELFF. CDR3 DNA sequence: TGCGCCAGCAGCCCCATTAGACAGGGGCACACCGGGGAGCTGTTTTTT. The rearrangement joins TRBV5-1 to TRBJ2-2; 8 bases are shared with TRBD1. J gave up 3 bases and V 4 bases, and 8 bases lay outside the gene matches. The CDR3 runs to 16 residues. The germline V gene has CDR1 SGHRS and CDR2 YFSETQ. The full variable domain, its missing parts supplied by reference TRBV5-1 and TRBJ2-2, is KAGVTQTPRYLIKTRGQQVTLSCSPISGHRSVSWYQQTPGQGLQFLFEYFSETQRNKGNFPGRFSGRQFSNSRSEMNVSTLELGDSALYLCASSPIRQGHTGELFFGEGSRLTVL.